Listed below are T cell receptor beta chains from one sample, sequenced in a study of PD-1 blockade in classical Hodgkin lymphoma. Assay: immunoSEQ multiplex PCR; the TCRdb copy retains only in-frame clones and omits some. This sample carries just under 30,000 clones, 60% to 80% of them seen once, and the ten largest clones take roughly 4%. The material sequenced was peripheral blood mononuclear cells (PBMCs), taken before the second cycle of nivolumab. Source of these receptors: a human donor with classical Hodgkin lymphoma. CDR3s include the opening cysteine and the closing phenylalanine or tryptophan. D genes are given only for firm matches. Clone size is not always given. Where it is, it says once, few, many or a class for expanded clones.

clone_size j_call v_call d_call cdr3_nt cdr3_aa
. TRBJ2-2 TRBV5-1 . TGCGCCAGCAGCGACGGAGTGGCGAACACCGGGGAGCTGTTTTTT CASSDGVANTGELFF
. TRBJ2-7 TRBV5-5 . TGTGCCAGCAGCCAAGGATTACTTGCCTCCTACGAGCAGTACTTC CASSQGLLASYEQYF
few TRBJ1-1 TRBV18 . TGTGCCAGCTCACCACGGACGGACACTGAAGCTTTCTTT CASSPRTDTEAFF
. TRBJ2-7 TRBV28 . TGTGCCAGCACCCGCTGGGGGGGGGCGGCCCTGATTGACGAGCAGTACTTC CASTRWGGAALIDEQYF
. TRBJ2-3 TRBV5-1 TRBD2 TGCGCCAGCAGCTCTGGACTAGCGGGAGATGCAGATACGCAGTATTTT CASSSGLAGDADTQYF
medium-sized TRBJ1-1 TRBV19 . TGTGCCAGTAGTATCTCACCGAACACTGAAGCTTTCTTT CASSISPNTEAFF
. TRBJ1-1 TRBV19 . TGTGCCAGTAGTATAGGACGGGACCTTGGGACTGAAGCTTTCTTT CASSIGRDLGTEAFF
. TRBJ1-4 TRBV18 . TGTGCCAGCTCACCACTGGCGACAGCAACTAATGAAAAACTGTTTTTT CASSPLATATNEKLFF
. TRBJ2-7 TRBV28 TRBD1 TGTGCCAGCAGGGGACAACAATCGAACAGGGGAAGGTCCTACGAGCAGTACTTC CASRGQQSNRGRSYEQYF
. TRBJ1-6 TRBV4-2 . TGTGCCAGCAGCTACGGGCGAGGGGATTCACCCCTCCACTTT CASSYGRGDSPLHF
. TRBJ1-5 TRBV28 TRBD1 TGTGCCACCATACGGACAGGGTACACTCAGCCCCAGCATTTT CATIRTGYTQPQHF
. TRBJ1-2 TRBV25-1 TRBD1 TGTGCCAGCAGTGAATATGGTTCTGGACAGGGAATTAGTGGCGGCTACACCTTC CASSEYGSGQGISGGYTF
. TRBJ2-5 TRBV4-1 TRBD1 TGCGCCAGCAGCCAGGACAGGACGGGAGAGACCCAGTACTTC CASSQDRTGETQYF
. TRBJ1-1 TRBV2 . TGTGCCACCAGTCGGGGGAACACTGAAGCTTTCTTT CATSRGNTEAFF
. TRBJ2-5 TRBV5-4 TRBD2 TGTGCCAGCAGCTTGGGCGGGAGGGTCCAAGAGACCCAGTACTTC CASSLGGRVQETQYF
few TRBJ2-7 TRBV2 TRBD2 TGTGCCAGCGAGACTAGCGGGCTTTCCTACGAGCAGTACTTC CASETSGLSYEQYF
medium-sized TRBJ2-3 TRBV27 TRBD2 TGTGCCAGCAGTTGGGGGGATTCGCGGGAGGGCCACCCTACGCAGTATTTT CASSWGDSREGHPTQYF
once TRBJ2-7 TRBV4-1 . TGCGCCAGCAGCCAAGAGATGTACAGGGACGGGTACGAGCAGTACTTC CASSQEMYRDGYEQYF
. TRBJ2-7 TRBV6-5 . TGTGCCAGCAGTTACGGGCGGGTGACCTACGAGCAGTACTTC CASSYGRVTYEQYF
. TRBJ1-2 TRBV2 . TGTGCCAGCAGTGAATCACGGGACAACGATAACTATGGCTACACCTTC CASSESRDNDNYGYTF
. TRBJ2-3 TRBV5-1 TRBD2 TGCGCCAGCAGCTTGGTTGCGGGAGGTCGAGATACGCAGTATTTT CASSLVAGGRDTQYF
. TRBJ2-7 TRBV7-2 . TGTGCCAGCAGCCTCAAGGGACCAATCGGCGAGCAGTACTTC CASSLKGPIGEQYF